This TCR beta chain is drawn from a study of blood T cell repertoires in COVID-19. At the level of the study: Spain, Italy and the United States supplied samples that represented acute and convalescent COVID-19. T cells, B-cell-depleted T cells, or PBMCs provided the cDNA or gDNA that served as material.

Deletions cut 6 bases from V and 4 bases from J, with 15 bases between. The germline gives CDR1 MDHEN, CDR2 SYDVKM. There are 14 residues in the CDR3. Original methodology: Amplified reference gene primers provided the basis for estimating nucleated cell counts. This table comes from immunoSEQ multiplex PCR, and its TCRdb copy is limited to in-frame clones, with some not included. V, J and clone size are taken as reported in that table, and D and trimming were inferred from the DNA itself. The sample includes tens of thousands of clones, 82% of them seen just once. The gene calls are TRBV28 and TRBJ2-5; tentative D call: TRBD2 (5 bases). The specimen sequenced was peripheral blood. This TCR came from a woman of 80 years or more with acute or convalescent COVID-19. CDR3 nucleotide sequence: TGTGCCAGCAGCCCAGGCCCCGGAGGAGAGACCCAGTACTTC. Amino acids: CASSPGPGGETQYF.